The 32 T cell receptor beta chains below come from one sample, sequenced in a study of T cells in Graves' hyperthyroidism and ophthalmopathy. TCR beta CDR3 regions were amplified from RNA. An initial round of RT-PCR targeting the TCR CDR3 relied on the HTBI primer set. TCRdb used MiXCR to reprocess the multiplex PCR reads, holding one entry per CDR3 protein. The sample yields about 360,000 distinct CDR3 sequences, approximately 20% seen once. The sample comprised blood. Receptor source: a woman under 30 with Graves' hyperthyroidism.

Turning to this clonotype: The junction departs from the called germline gene at one end, perhaps through a read error. This rearrangement joins TRBV6-5 to TRBJ2-2; tentatively, D is TRBD2 (5 bases). In germline, CDR1 is MNHEY, CDR2 SVGAGI. The length of the CDR3 is 14 residues. The CDR3 coding sequence is TGTGCCAGCAGTTTAGACGGAAACACCGGGGAGCTGCTTTTT. This sequence encodes CASSLDGNTGELLF.

This clonotype has a handful of counts. The chain couples TRBV5-6 to TRBJ1-2; tentatively, D is TRBD1 (6 bases). With 4 bases removed from V and 4 bases from J, the gap between germline ends came to 17 bases. The CDR3 is made up of 15 amino acids. The germline CDR1 and CDR2 sequences are SGHDT and YYEEEE. CDR3: CASSLLQGTAYGYTF. CDR3 coding DNA: TGTGCCAGCAGCCTACTACAGGGCACTGCCTATGGCTACACCTTC.

This clonotype was seen a few times. The chain combines TRBV19 with TRBJ2-2; the match to TRBD1 covers 10 bases. Trimming took 9 bases from V and 4 from J; bases not matched to a gene: 8. The CDR3 contains 15 residues. Germline CDR1 and CDR2: LNHDA and SQIVND (reference sequence). DNA for the CDR3: TGTGCCAGCACTGGGGACAGGGGCAGCACCGGGGAGCTGTTTTTT. Amino acid sequence: CASTGDRGSTGELFF. The variable domain in full, completed from reference TRBV19 and TRBJ2-2, reads DGGITQSPKYLFRKEGQNVTLSCEQNLNHDAMYWYRQDPGQGLRLIYYSQIVNDFQKGDIAEGYSVSREKKESFPLTVTSAQKNPTAFYLCASTGDRGSTGELFFGEGSRLTVL.

This clonotype was seen at least ten times. The J gene is TRBJ1-2, the V gene TRBV7-3; D call uncertain. The CDR3 spans 16 residues. The germline gives CDR1 SGHTA, CDR2 FQGTGA. V was cut by 0 bases and J by 8 bases, with 19 bases left in between. The chain's CDR3 is CASSLTPRVGKEGYTF. For the CDR3, the DNA is TGTGCCAGCAGCTTAACTCCGCGCGTTGGGAAGGAGGGCTACACCTTC.

The J gene is TRBJ1-1, the V gene TRBV3-1; 10 positions match TRBD1. This CDR3 region has 17 residues. CDR1 and CDR2 from the germline V gene are LGHDT and YNNKEL (reference sequence). V shed 2 bases, J shed 0 bases, and the junction held 6 bases outside the gene matches. The chain's CDR3 is CASSQSRTGGVNTEAFF. The CDR3 nucleotides read TGTGCCAGCAGCCAAAGCCGGACAGGGGGAGTGAACACTGAAGCTTTCTTT.

The chain links TRBV30 to TRBJ1-5; 8 bases agree with TRBD1. This CDR3 comprises 13 residues. In germline, CDR1 is GTSNPN, CDR2 SVGIG (reference sequence). With V trimmed by 4 bases and J by 5 bases, 4 bases remained unmatched. The CDR3 DNA reads TGTGCCTGGAATGACAGGGGTCATCAGCCCCAGCATTTT. Residues: CAWNDRGHQPQHF.

The chain recombines TRBV14 with TRBJ1-1, with D perhaps TRBD1 (5 bases). From germline, CDR1 is SGHDN and CDR2 FVKESK. V was shortened by 2 bases and J by 0 bases, with 10 bases between the two germline ends. There are 15 residues in the CDR3. The CDR3 here is CASSQSRVMNTEAFF. CDR3 sequence (DNA): TGTGCCAGCAGCCAATCCAGGGTAATGAACACTGAAGCTTTCTTT.

This clonotype has at least ten counts. The chain employs TRBV6-1 and TRBJ2-7; 9 positions match TRBD2. CDR3 length equals 12 residues. The germline V gene has CDR1 MNHNS and CDR2 SASEGT. V shed 10 bases and J 3 bases; nucleotides not matched to a gene: 4. The DNA of the CDR3 is TGTGCCACCCTAGCGGGACTCTACGAGCAGTACTTC. It specifies CATLAGLYEQYF.

Only one count was recorded for this clonotype. A single base separates this from a much larger clone, so it may be a read error. J is TRBJ1-1 and V is TRBV28, with a tentative D call TRBD1 (6 bases). The CDR3 totals 15 residues. Deletions cut 6 bases from V and 5 bases from J, with 19 bases between. Germline V gives CDR1 MDHEN, CDR2 SYDVKM. The CDR3 here is CASSPAGGHATEAFF. In nucleotides, the CDR3 is TGTGCCAGCAGCCCAGCCGGGGGACATGCGACTGAAGCTTTCTTT.

The V call is TRBV7-3, the J call TRBJ2-2; D assignment may be TRBD1 or TRBD2 (5 bases each). The CDR3 covers 15 residues. The germline V and J ends were trimmed by 5 bases and 8 bases, with 18 bases remaining between them. Germline V gene sequence: CDR1 SGHTA, CDR2 FQGTGA. CDR3 DNA: TGTGCCAGCAGCACCACAGGTTGGGGACCAGGGGAGCTGTTTTTT. Amino acids: CASSTTGWGPGELFF.

This clonotype occurred many times. The chain joins TRBV20-1 to TRBJ1-1; 7 bases are shared with TRBD1. The trim removed 6 bases at V and 4 bases at J, leaving 5 bases unmatched. The CDR3 runs to 12 residues. CDR1 is DFQATT, CDR2 SNEGSKA, per germline (reference sequence). The CDR3 is CSAQQGFTEAFF. The CDR3 bases are TGCAGTGCACAACAGGGGTTCACTGAAGCTTTCTTT.

This clonotype came up many times. V gene TRBV11-2 combines with J gene TRBJ1-1; D gene uncertain. CDR1 SGHAT and CDR2 FQNNGV come from the germline V gene. The CDR3 contains 13 residues. Trimming removed 0 bases from V and 1 base from J, with 3 bases in between. CDR3 in amino acids: CASSLEENTEAFF. DNA for the CDR3: TGTGCCAGCAGCTTAGAGGAGAACACTGAAGCTTTCTTT.

In this sample, this clonotype turned up many times. The chain has TRBV15 and TRBJ2-1; possible D gene TRBD2, 6 bases. Trimming cost V 0 bases and J 5 bases, with 8 bases left between them. The CDR3 loop spans 14 amino acids. Germline V gives CDR1 LNHNV, CDR2 YYDKDF (reference sequence). The CDR3 DNA sequence: TGTGCCACCAGCAGAGACTGGGGGGACAATGAGCAGTTCTTC. Its translation is CATSRDWGDNEQFF.

This clonotype was picked up many times. The gene calls are TRBV25-1 and TRBJ1-5, with 7 bases identical to TRBD1. Germline trimming cut 9 bases from V and 1 base from J; bases unmatched to any gene: 3. Looked up from germline, CDR1 is MGHDK and CDR2 is SYGVNS. This CDR3 spans 13 amino acids. The chain's CDR3 is CARQGKSNQPQHF. The CDR3 DNA reads TGTGCCAGACAGGGGAAAAGCAATCAGCCCCAGCATTTT. Filled out from reference TRBV25-1 and TRBJ1-5, the complete variable domain reads EADIYQTPRYLVIGTGKKITLECSQTMGHDKMYWYQQDPGMELHLIHYSYGVNSTEKGDLSSESTVSRIRTEHFPLTLESARPSHTSQYLCARQGKSNQPQHFGDGTRLSIL.

This clonotype was observed many times. The chain has TRBV12-3 or TRBV12-4 and TRBJ2-2, with 9 bases identical to TRBD2. This CDR3 is built from 15 residues. J gave up 4 bases and V 8 bases, and 8 bases lay outside the gene matches. CDR3 DNA sequence: TGTGCCAGCGAGCGGGGGGCGTCAGGCACCGGGGAGCTGTTTTTT. Its translation: CASERGASGTGELFF.

This clonotype has a count of ten or more. V gene TRBV2 combines with J gene TRBJ2-5; 11 bases fit TRBD2. The germline CDR1 and CDR2 sequences are SNHLY and FYNNEI. The CDR3 extends over 16 amino acids. V gave up 8 bases and J gave up 0 bases; unmatched junction bases: 8. In nucleotides, the CDR3 is TGTGCCAGCCAGCCAAATAGCGGGGGGGACCAAGAGACCCAGTACTTC. Protein sequence: CASQPNSGGDQETQYF.

This clonotype came up a few times. The chain links TRBV3-1 to TRBJ2-2; D possibly matches TRBD1 or TRBD2 (5 bases each). Germline V gene data show CDR1 as LGHDT and CDR2 as YNNKEL (reference sequence). Trimming cost V 1 base and J 9 bases, with 9 bases left between them. This CDR3 is 13 amino acids long. In DNA form, the CDR3 reads TGTGCCAGCAGCCAAGTTGAGGGGAGGGAGCTGTTTTTT. Amino acid sequence: CASSQVEGRELFF.

This clonotype was recorded at least ten times. This chain connects TRBV15 to TRBJ1-2; 7 bases line up with TRBD1. V shed 1 base and J 2 bases; nucleotides not matched to a gene: 4. From germline, CDR1 is LNHNV and CDR2 YYDKDF (reference sequence). CDR3 size: 15 residues. CDR3 region: CATSRGVQGNYGYTF. Written as DNA, the CDR3 is TGTGCCACCAGCAGAGGCGTACAGGGGAACTATGGCTACACCTTC.

This clonotype was counted at least ten times. The chain couples TRBV20-1 to TRBJ1-2, with unresolved D. The germline gives CDR1 DFQATT, CDR2 SNEGSKA (reference sequence). The CDR3 runs to 11 residues. V lost 3 bases and J lost 4, with 6 bases in between. The CDR3 loop reads CSASMTYGYTF. In DNA, the CDR3 is TGCAGTGCTAGTATGACCTATGGCTACACCTTC.

In DNA form, the CDR3 reads TGTGCCAGCAGTTTCTTCGATCAGCCCCAGCATTTT. Translating gives CASSFFDQPQHF. The chain joins TRBV12-3 or TRBV12-4 to TRBJ1-5; D uncertain. V was clipped by 3 bases and J by 5 bases, with 5 bases between them. The CDR3 runs to 12 residues.

Many counts were recorded for this clonotype. This chain uses TRBV10-1 with TRBJ2-2, with D perhaps TRBD1 (5 bases). CDR1 is WNHNN, CDR2 SYGVQD, per germline (reference sequence). This CDR3 is 14 amino acids long. V was pared by 2 bases and J by 6 bases, with 10 bases between. CDR3 DNA sequence: TGCGCCAGCAGTGAGAGGTCAGGGCCCGGGGAGCTGTTTTTT. This codes for CASSERSGPGELFF.

V is TRBV18 and J is TRBJ1-5; D call uncertain. Germline values: CDR1 KGHSH, CDR2 LQKENI. Trimming took 5 bases from V and 4 from J, leaving 12 bases between them. This CDR3 region has 14 residues. Here the CDR3 reads CASSYGPTNQPQHF. The DNA for the CDR3 is TGTGCCAGCTCATACGGGCCTACTAATCAGCCCCAGCATTTT.

Only one count was recorded for this clonotype. V is TRBV20-1 and J is TRBJ2-5, with 12 bases matching TRBD2. V lost 3 bases, J lost 1 base, and 6 bases stayed unmatched. Germline loops: CDR1 DFQATT, CDR2 SNEGSKA (reference sequence). This CDR3 contains 16 residues. CDR3 sequence reads: CSASGWTSGVQETQYF. The DNA for the CDR3 is TGCAGTGCTAGTGGCTGGACTAGCGGGGTCCAAGAGACCCAGTACTTC.

V and J are TRBV6-2 or TRBV6-3 and TRBJ1-5; D is undetermined. Germline CDR1 and CDR2: MNHEY and SVGEGT. Trimming stripped 1 base from V and 9 bases from J, with 7 bases between. The CDR3 covers 12 residues. This chain's CDR3 is CASSYWAGPQHF. CDR3 DNA: TGTGCCAGCAGTTACTGGGCAGGGCCCCAGCATTTT.

This clonotype appeared once. V and J are TRBV4-1 and TRBJ1-2; the D gene is possibly TRBD1 (5 bases). Germline V gives CDR1 MGHRA, CDR2 YSYEKL. Trimming took off 0 bases at V and 0 bases at J, with 11 bases between the two ends. CDR3 length equals 16 residues. CDR3 amino acids: CASSQDRRTSNYGYTF. The CDR3 region has the DNA TGCGCCAGCAGCCAAGATAGGAGGACATCTAACTATGGCTACACCTTC.

This clonotype was counted many times. The chain's CDR3 is CASSQEGVWGPGTEQETQYF. The CDR3 DNA follows: TGTGCCAGCAGCCAAGAGGGGGTCTGGGGGCCCGGGACGGAGCAAGAGACCCAGTACTTC. This chain uses TRBV3-1 with TRBJ2-5; perhaps TRBD1 as D (6 bases). Germline loops: CDR1 LGHDT, CDR2 YNNKEL (reference sequence). This CDR3 contains 20 residues. V lost 0 bases and J 2 bases, leaving 25 bases between the germline ends.

This clonotype was recorded many times. CDR3 sequence (DNA): TGTGCCAGCAGCGTACAGGGAATGGGGACTGAAGCTTTCTTT. This sequence encodes CASSVQGMGTEAFF. The gene calls are TRBV7-2 and TRBJ1-1; D possibly corresponds to TRBD1 (6 bases). This CDR3 has 14 amino acids. Germline values: CDR1 SGHTA, CDR2 FQGNSA. V was pared by 5 bases and J by 5 bases, with 15 bases between.

This clonotype was counted ten times or more. The chain uses TRBV2 and TRBJ1-6, with 9 bases fitting TRBD1. The V segment lost 5 bases and the J segment 10 bases; nucleotides outside the gene matches: 6. The CDR3 consists of 14 residues. The germline V gene has CDR1 SNHLY and CDR2 FYNNEI. The CDR3 loop reads CASSLQGAGSPLHF. The DNA for the CDR3 is TGTGCCAGCAGTTTACAGGGGGCCGGATCACCCCTCCACTTT.

This clonotype was seen ten or more times. The gene calls are TRBV5-1 and TRBJ2-7; either TRBD1 or TRBD2 may fit D (5 bases each). Germline V gene lookup returns CDR1 SGHRS and CDR2 YFSETQ. V lost 0 bases and J 4 bases, leaving 11 bases between the germline ends. This CDR3 contains 14 residues. This CDR3 reads CASSLGNRRYEQYF. The CDR3 DNA is TGCGCCAGCAGCTTGGGGAACAGGAGGTACGAGCAGTACTTC.

This clonotype was seen at least ten times. The chain is built from TRBV6-1 and TRBJ2-7, with 7 nucleotides matching TRBD1. The V and J ends lost 7 bases and 7 bases, in that order; junction bases with no gene match: 10. CDR3 size: 13 residues. Germline CDR1 MNHNS, CDR2 SASEGT. CDR3 sequence reads: CASTPDRDEEQYF. CDR3 DNA: TGTGCCAGCACCCCCGACAGGGACGAGGAGCAGTACTTC.

This clonotype has only a few counts. The CDR3 reads CASSQELYEQYF. CDR3 coding DNA: TGTGCCAGCAGCCAAGAACTCTACGAGCAGTACTTC. The chain has TRBV3-1 and TRBJ2-7; D is unresolved. Germline lookup yields CDR1 LGHDT and CDR2 YNNKEL (reference sequence). V shed 0 bases and J shed 3 bases, with 3 bases lying between them. This CDR3 is built from 12 residues.

This clonotype was counted ten times or more. The chain employs TRBV24-1 and TRBJ1-2; no clear D gene. V lost 1 base and J lost 7, with 12 bases in between. The CDR3 sequence is 14 residues long. Germline V gene data show CDR1 as KGHDR and CDR2 as SFDVKD. CDR3 nucleotide sequence: TGTGCCACCAGTGATTTCGTGGGCGCCACTGGCTACACCTTC. Amino acids: CATSDFVGATGYTF.